These T cell receptor beta chains were read from a single sample in a study of OX40 agonist ivuxolimab in advanced cancers. TCRdb keeps only in-frame clones here, not all; method: immunoSEQ multiplex PCR. The data show fewer than 70,000 clones, with more than 75% seen just once and roughly 6% held by the top ten. Sequenced material: CD4+ or CD8+ T cells sorted from blood, taken in a trial of the OX40 agonist ivuxolimab. Every receptor here comes from an adult with an advanced solid tumor such as melanoma, head and neck, liver or kidney cancer. The CDR3 runs from the conserved cysteine through the conserved F or W. D genes are given only for firm matches. Size is omitted from some rows. Given values are once, few, many or a class for expanded clones.

v_gene	j_gene	len	d_gene	abundance	CDR3aa	CDR3nt
TRBV29-1	TRBJ2-3	13	NA	NA	CSASVFSTDTQYF	TGCAGCGCGTCGGTCTTTAGCACAGATACGCAGTATTTT
TRBV4-2	TRBJ2-7	12	NA	NA	CASSLGEYEQYF	TGTGCCAGCAGCCTTGGGGAGTACGAGCAGTACTTC
TRBV7-9	TRBJ2-7	16	TRBD1	NA	CASSPSLRQGSYEQYF	TGTGCCAGCAGCCCCTCCCTCCGACAGGGCTCCTACGAGCAGTACTTC
TRBV6-5	TRBJ2-7	12	NA	few	CASSYREGKQYF	TGTGCCAGCAGTTACAGGGAAGGAAAGCAGTACTTC
TRBV4-1	TRBJ2-3	14	TRBD1	NA	CASSPTGNTDTQYF	TGCGCCAGCAGCCCGACAGGGAACACAGATACGCAGTATTTT
TRBV9	TRBJ2-3	15	TRBD2	NA	CASSVGLAGGDTQYF	TGTGCCAGCAGCGTCGGACTAGCGGGGGGGGATACGCAGTATTTT
TRBV19	TRBJ1-2	13	NA	NA	CASSIPDVGGYTF	TGTGCCAGTAGTATCCCGGATGTCGGTGGCTACACCTTC
TRBV28	TRBJ2-2	16	TRBD1	NA	CASSWGTGRGTGELFF	TGTGCCAGCAGTTGGGGGACAGGGAGAGGGACCGGGGAGCTGTTTTTT
TRBV19	TRBJ1-2	16	TRBD1	NA	CASRPVHGQGPLGYTF	TGTGCCAGTAGACCCGTCCATGGACAGGGGCCACTTGGCTACACCTTC
TRBV7-9	TRBJ1-2	14	NA	NA	CASSHLGQVGGYTF	TGTGCCAGCAGCCACTTGGGACAAGTAGGTGGCTACACCTTC
TRBV6-1	TRBJ1-6	17	NA	NA	CASSDRSFQLYNSPLHF	TGTGCCAGCAGTGACCGGTCCTTCCAGCTCTATAATTCACCCCTCCACTTT
TRBV5-1	TRBJ1-2	12	NA	few	CASSFGGEGYTF	TGCGCCAGCAGCTTCGGAGGGGAAGGCTACACCTTC
TRBV4-2	TRBJ1-2	15	NA	once	CASSHQKGLNYGYTF	TGTGCCAGCAGCCATCAGAAGGGGCTTAACTATGGCTACACCTTC
TRBV18	TRBJ2-7	13	NA	NA	CASSTGAGGEQYF	TGTGCCAGCTCGACAGGGGCGGGGGGCGAGCAGTACTTC
TRBV5-4	TRBJ1-1	14	NA	NA	CASSQDNRPTEAFF	TGCGCCAGCAGCCAAGATAACAGGCCCACTGAAGCTTTCTTT
TRBV5-6	TRBJ2-1	11	NA	NA	CASSLNNEQFF	TGTGCCAGCAGCTTGAACAATGAGCAGTTCTTC
TRBV30	TRBJ2-7	12	NA	NA	CAWSFSSYEQYF	TGTGCCTGGAGTTTTAGCTCCTACGAGCAGTACTTC
TRBV7-2	TRBJ1-1	15	NA	NA	CASSIGHSKGTEAFF	TGTGCCAGCAGCATCGGACACTCCAAGGGCACTGAAGCTTTCTTT
TRBV7-2	TRBJ2-3	15	TRBD2	once	CASSPSGGNTDTQYF	TGTGCCAGCAGCCCGAGCGGGGGGAACACAGATACGCAGTATTTT
TRBV5-4	TRBJ1-5	13	NA	NA	CASSLAGNQPQHF	TGTGCCAGCAGCTTGGCCGGAAATCAGCCCCAGCATTTT
TRBV5-8	TRBJ1-5	17	TRBD1	NA	CASSLQGGVGNNQPQHF	TGTGCCAGCAGCTTACAGGGGGGCGTCGGCAACAATCAGCCCCAGCATTTT
TRBV19	TRBJ1-5	15	NA	NA	CASSIRRDTNQPQHF	TGTGCCAGTAGTATACGCCGGGACACCAATCAGCCCCAGCATTTT
TRBV10-3	TRBJ1-2	13	TRBD1	NA	CAISLTGEGGYTF	TGTGCCATCAGCCTTACAGGGGAGGGTGGCTACACCTTC
TRBV4-2	TRBJ2-5	17	TRBD2	NA	CASSQATSGGYQETQYF	TGTGCCAGCAGCCAAGCGACTAGCGGGGGGTACCAAGAGACCCAGTACTTC
TRBV4-3	TRBJ1-1	16	NA	once	CASSQRGAGIGTEAFF	TGCGCCAGCAGCCAACGGGGGGCGGGTATTGGCACTGAAGCTTTCTTT
TRBV6-6	TRBJ1-5	15	TRBD1	NA	CASSYPDRSGQPQHF	TGTGCCAGCAGTTACCCGGACAGGTCTGGACAGCCCCAGCATTTT